These 10 T cell receptor beta chains were sequenced from one sample in a study of molecular identifiers for immune sequencing clone quantification. TCRdb ran MiXCR on the PCR reads and lists one entry per CDR3 protein. The sample yields approximately 680,000 distinct CDR3 sequences, around 25% seen once. The material sequenced was naive CD8+ T cells from blood, with Jurkat cell RNA spiked in. Subset reported: FACS-sorted CD8+CD4-CCR7+CD45RA+ naive T cells. These receptor sequences come from a human donor in good health. Some libraries in this study had Jurkat cell RNA spiked in.

This clonotype was detected only a few times. A single base separates this from a much larger clone, so it may be a read error. J is TRBJ1-5 and V is TRBV7-2; D gene ambiguous. This CDR3 is 17 amino acids long. Trimming cost V 5 bases and J 0 bases, with 17 bases left between them. Germline V CDR1 and CDR2: SGHTA, FQGNSA. CDR3 amino acids: CASSPDGVRHSNQPQHF. The CDR3 coding sequence is TGTGCCAGCAGCCCGGACGGGGTACGGCATAGCAATCAGCCCCAGCATTTT.

This clonotype was detected many times. In DNA form, the CDR3 reads TGTGCCAGCAGCTTAGTCCTGGACATTACGAACACTGAAGCTTTCTTT. This encodes CASSLVLDITNTEAFF. This rearrangement joins TRBV7-9 to TRBJ1-1; tentatively, D is TRBD1 (5 bases). The CDR3 is 16 amino acids. CDR1 and CDR2 (germline): SEHNR, FQNEAQ (reference sequence). Trimming shortened V by 1 base and J by 1 base, and 13 bases separated the two germline ends. Filled out from reference TRBV7-9 and TRBJ1-1, the complete variable domain reads DTGVSQNPRHKITKRGQNVTFRCDPISEHNRLYWYRQTLGQGPEFLTYFQNEAQLEKSRLLSDRFSAERPKGSFSTLEIQRTEQGDSAMYLCASSLVLDITNTEAFFGQGTRLTVV.

Ten or more counts support this clonotype. The chain links TRBV7-9 to TRBJ2-3; 12 bases match TRBD2. The CDR3 contains 16 residues. Losses at the gene ends were 3 bases for V and 9 bases for J; bases not matched to a gene: 10. In germline, CDR1 is SEHNR, CDR2 FQNEAQ (reference sequence). CDR3 in amino acids: CASSFPLAGGLSTQYF. The CDR3 DNA sequence: TGTGCCAGCAGCTTTCCACTAGCGGGGGGCTTATCGACGCAGTATTTT.

The rearrangement joins TRBV28 to TRBJ1-5, with D perhaps matching TRBD1 (5 bases). Germline CDR1 MDHEN, CDR2 SYDVKM. There are 15 residues in the CDR3. Deletions cut 5 bases from V and 2 bases from J, with 13 bases between. In DNA, the CDR3 is TGTGCCAGCAGTATAGCAGGGAACCGCAATCAGCCCCAGCATTTT. It codes for CASSIAGNRNQPQHF.

This clonotype came up a few times. V is TRBV6-1 and J is TRBJ1-2; tentatively, D is TRBD1 (6 bases). V dropped 6 bases and J dropped 8 bases, with 22 bases sitting between them. This CDR3 region has 15 residues. Germline V gene data show CDR1 as MNHNS and CDR2 as SASEGT. CDR3 sequence (DNA): TGTGCCAGCAGAAATAACTACAGGGTGGTCGACGGCTACACCTTC. It codes for CASRNNYRVVDGYTF.

This clonotype occurred many times. This chain connects TRBV29-1 to TRBJ1-2; 8 nucleotides line up with TRBD1. Germline V gene lookup returns CDR1 SQVTM and CDR2 ANQGSEA. Trimming took 6 bases from V and 3 from J; bases not matched to a gene: 0. The CDR3 totals 11 residues. CDR3 DNA sequence: TGCAGCGTGGACAGGGACTATGGCTACACCTTC. It encodes CSVDRDYGYTF.

Many counts were recorded for this clonotype. This rearrangement joins TRBV7-9 to TRBJ2-4; 9 bases map to TRBD1. The ends lost 0 bases at V and 13 bases at J; junction bases unmatched: 1. This CDR3 spans 12 amino acids. Germline V gives CDR1 SEHNR, CDR2 FQNEAQ (reference sequence). The CDR3 nucleotides are TGTGCCAGCAGCTTAGCGGGACAGGGACAGTACTTC. It is translated as CASSLAGQGQYF. Complete variable domain (other parts from reference TRBV7-9 and TRBJ2-4): DTGVSQNPRHKITKRGQNVTFRCDPISEHNRLYWYRQTLGQGPEFLTYFQNEAQLEKSRLLSDRFSAERPKGSFSTLEIQRTEQGDSAMYLCASSLAGQGQYFGAGTRLSVL.

This chain connects TRBV30 to TRBJ1-3; D gene ambiguous. The CDR3 has 13 amino acids. Trimming removed 4 bases at V and 4 bases at J, with 11 bases between. From germline, CDR1 is GTSNPN and CDR2 SVGIG (reference sequence). CDR3 nucleotide sequence: TGTGCCTGGACTCCCCGGACCGGAAACACCATATATTTT. It translates to CAWTPRTGNTIYF.

The sample holds many counts of this clonotype. The chain uses TRBV30 and TRBJ2-7, with D unresolved. The V gene lost 1 base and the J gene lost 2 bases, with 9 bases spanning the gap. Germline V CDR1 and CDR2: GTSNPN, SVGIG (reference sequence). The CDR3 contains 13 residues. CDR3 DNA sequence: TGTGCCTGGAGTGGAGTCGCCGCCTACGAGCAGTACTTC. Translated, it gives CAWSGVAAYEQYF.

The chain carries TRBV9 and TRBJ2-2; 8 nucleotides match TRBD2. This CDR3 has 14 residues. Germline V CDR1 and CDR2: SGDLS, YYNGEE. V dropped 4 bases and J dropped 3; count of bases not matched to a gene: 2. The CDR3, as DNA: TGTGCCAGCAGCCCGGGGGGGTACACCGGGGAGCTGTTTTTT. It is translated as CASSPGGYTGELFF.